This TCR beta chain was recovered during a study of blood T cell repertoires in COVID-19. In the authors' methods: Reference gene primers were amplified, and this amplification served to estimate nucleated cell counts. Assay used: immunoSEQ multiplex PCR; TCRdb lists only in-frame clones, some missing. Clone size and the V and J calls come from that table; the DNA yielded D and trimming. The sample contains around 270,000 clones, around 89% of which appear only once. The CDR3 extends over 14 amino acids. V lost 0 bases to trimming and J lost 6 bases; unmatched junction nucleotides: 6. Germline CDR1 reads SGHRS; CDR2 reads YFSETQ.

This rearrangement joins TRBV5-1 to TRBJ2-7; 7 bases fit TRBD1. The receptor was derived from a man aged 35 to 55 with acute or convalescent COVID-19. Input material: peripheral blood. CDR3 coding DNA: TGCGCCAGCAGCTTGGAAGGGGGCCCGCCCGAGCAGTACTTC. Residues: CASSLEGGPPEQYF.